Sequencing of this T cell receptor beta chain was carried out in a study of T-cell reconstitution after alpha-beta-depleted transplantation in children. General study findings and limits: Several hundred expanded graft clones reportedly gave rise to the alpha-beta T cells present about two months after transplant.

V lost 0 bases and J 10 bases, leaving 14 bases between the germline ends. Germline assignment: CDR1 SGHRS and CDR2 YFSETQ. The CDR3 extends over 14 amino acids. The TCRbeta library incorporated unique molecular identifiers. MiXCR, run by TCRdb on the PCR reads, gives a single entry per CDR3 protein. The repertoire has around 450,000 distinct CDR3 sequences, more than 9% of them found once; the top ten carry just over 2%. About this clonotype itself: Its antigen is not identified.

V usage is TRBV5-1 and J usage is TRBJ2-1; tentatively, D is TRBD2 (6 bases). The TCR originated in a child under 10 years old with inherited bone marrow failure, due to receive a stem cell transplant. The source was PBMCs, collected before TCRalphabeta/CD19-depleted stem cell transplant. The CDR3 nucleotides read TGCGCCAGCAGCTTGGCTCGCGGGGTCCCGGAGCAGTTCTTC. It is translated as CASSLARGVPEQFF.